This T cell receptor (beta chain) came from a study of control samples from healthy donors and cancer patients. Produced via immunoSEQ multiplex PCR; TCRdb's table is partial and in-frame only. The sample includes fewer than 30,000 clones, approximately 87% seen only once; the top ten take 1.5% to 2%. Germline V gene sequence: CDR1 SGDLS, CDR2 YYNGEE. Trimming stripped 0 bases from V and 2 bases from J, with 8 bases between. This CDR3 comprises 14 residues. The chain recombines TRBV9 with TRBJ2-5; unclear D gene. This clonotype originated in a middle-aged woman with lung cancer. The specimen sequenced was PBMCs. The CDR3: CASSVAGKQETQYF. The CDR3 bases are TGTGCCAGCAGCGTAGCTGGAAAGCAAGAGACCCAGTACTTC.